The present T cell receptor (beta chain) was sequenced within a study of T cells in Graves' hyperthyroidism and ophthalmopathy. This clonotype was seen only a few times. The antigen is not known. TCR beta CDR3 regions were amplified from RNA. An initial round of RT-PCR targeting the TCR CDR3 relied on the HTBI primer set. TCRdb redid the calling of the multiplex PCR reads with MiXCR, one entry per CDR3 protein. This table holds 500,000 to 600,000 distinct CDR3 sequences, approximately 20% found once. Points from the study as a whole: Before onset, ophthalmopathy was predicted by the model a median about six months earlier.

CDR3 size: 17 residues. The germline V gene encodes CDR1 ENHRY and CDR2 SYGVKD. V lost 6 bases, J lost 4 bases, and 14 bases stayed unmatched. The receptor was isolated from a man aged 35 to 55 with Graves' ophthalmopathy. Sequencing input: blood. The chain carries TRBV10-3 and TRBJ2-3; 9 positions agree with TRBD1. This CDR3 is CAISGTGSSSRADTQYF. CDR3 sequence (DNA): TGTGCCATCAGCGGGACAGGGTCCTCCTCACGGGCAGATACGCAGTATTTT.